This T cell receptor (beta chain) was found in a study of OX40 agonist ivuxolimab in advanced cancers. Study-level findings and limits: Partly responding patients at 0.1-3.0 mg/kg showed some of the smallest clonal expansion.

CDR1 and CDR2 from the germline V gene are MDHEN and SYDVKM. Deletions cut 6 bases from V and 5 bases from J, with 10 bases between. This CDR3 spans 12 amino acids. As concerns this clone: Antigen: not known.

The protocol was immunoSEQ multiplex PCR, while the TCRdb copy is restricted to in-frame clones and leaves out a portion. The sample carries 65,000 to 95,000 clones, about 83% recorded once. The source material was CD4+ or CD8+ T cells sorted from blood, sampled in a trial of the OX40 agonist ivuxolimab. The sequence derives from an adult with an advanced solid tumor such as melanoma, head and neck, liver or kidney cancer. This rearrangement joins TRBV28 to TRBJ2-5; D is ambiguous. The CDR3 sequence is CASSPRMETQYF. The CDR3 bases are TGTGCCAGCAGCCCTCGGATGGAGACCCAGTACTTC.